This note documents a single TCR beta chain sequence. What it binds is unknown. TCR beta VDJ and CDR3 profiles were obtained from a genomic DNA template. TCRdb independently ran MiXCR on the reads; one entry per CDR3 protein. The sample lists hundreds of thousands of distinct CDR3 sequences; roughly 64% were seen once. This entry belongs to a study of CD8+CD57+ T cells in acquired aplastic anemia. Points from the study as a whole: In CD8+ cells, Simpson's diversity showed no significant difference between patients and controls.

The clonotype comes from a human donor in good health, serving as a control. Sequenced material: sorted CD4+, CD8+, or CD8+CD57+ T cells (not recorded which) from PBMCs.

In DNA, the CDR3 is TGTGCCAGCAGCCCACGGGGAGGGGCACAGACCCAGCATTTT. Residues: CASSPRGGAQTQHF. The chain employs TRBV7-2 and TRBJ1-5, with a tentative D call TRBD1 (5 bases). Trimming removed 5 bases from V and 11 bases from J, with 19 bases in between. Germline CDR1 and CDR2: SGHTA and FQGNSA. This CDR3 has 14 amino acids.